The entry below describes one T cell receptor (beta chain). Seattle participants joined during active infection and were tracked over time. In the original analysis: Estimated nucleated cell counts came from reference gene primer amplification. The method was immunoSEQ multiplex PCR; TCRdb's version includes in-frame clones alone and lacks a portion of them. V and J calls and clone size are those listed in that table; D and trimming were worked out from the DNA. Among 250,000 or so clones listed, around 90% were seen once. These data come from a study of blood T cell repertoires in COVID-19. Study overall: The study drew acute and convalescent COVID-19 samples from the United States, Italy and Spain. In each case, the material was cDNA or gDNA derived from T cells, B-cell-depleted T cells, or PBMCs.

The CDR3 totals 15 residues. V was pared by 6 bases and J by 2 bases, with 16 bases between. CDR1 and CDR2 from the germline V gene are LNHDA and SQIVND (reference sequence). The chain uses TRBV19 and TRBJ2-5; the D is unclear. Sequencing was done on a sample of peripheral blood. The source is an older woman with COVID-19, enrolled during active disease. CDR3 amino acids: CASSPGGVRQETQYF. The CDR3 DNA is TGTGCCAGTAGCCCCGGCGGCGTGCGGCAAGAGACCCAGTACTTC.